These 27 T cell receptor beta chains were sequenced from one sample in a study of regulatory T cells in long-lasting Graves disease. The time point denotes: newly diagnosed GD, antithyroid drugs for less than 3 months. Extracted PBMC RNA gave rise to the TCR library. Sequencing libraries for TCR beta were prepared with iRepertoire HTBI primers and Arm-PCR of CDR3 regions. TCRdb re-analysed the multiplex PCR reads in MiXCR, keeping a single row per CDR3 protein. This repertoire shows 350,000 to 450,000 distinct CDR3 sequences, about 15% found once; its top ten account for around 7.6%. The same data also contributed to another study, on T cells in Graves' hyperthyroidism and ophthalmopathy.

This material consisted of peripheral blood mononuclear cells (PBMCs), taken at new diagnosis, from a patient treated with antithyroid drugs. These receptors originate from a woman aged 40 to 50 with Graves disease.

This clonotype came up many times. This chain uses TRBV5-5 with TRBJ1-2; D is perhaps TRBD1 (5 bases). CDR3 length: 14 amino acids. Trimming stripped 0 bases from V and 3 bases from J, with 9 bases between. The germline gives CDR1 SGHKS, CDR2 YYEKEE (reference sequence). In DNA form, the CDR3 reads TGTGCCAGCAGCTTGGTTGGGGCAGACTATGGCTACACCTTC. Translated, it gives CASSLVGADYGYTF.

This clonotype was recorded many times. V and J are TRBV27 and TRBJ1-5; a possible D gene is TRBD1 (5 bases). The CDR3 has 17 amino acids. Trimming stripped 2 bases from V and 7 bases from J, with 21 bases between. The germline gives CDR1 MNHEY, CDR2 SMNVEV (reference sequence). The CDR3 region is CASSLEGLGPWDQPQHF. As DNA, the CDR3 is TGTGCCAGCAGTTTAGAAGGTCTGGGTCCGTGGGACCAGCCCCAGCATTTT.

This clonotype was recorded many times. The chain is built from TRBV28 and TRBJ2-3; weak D call: TRBD1 (6 bases). CDR1 is MDHEN, CDR2 SYDVKM, per germline. The CDR3 length is 16 residues. V shed 3 bases and J shed 1 base, with 14 bases lying between them. The DNA of the CDR3 is TGTGCCAGCAGTTTGACAGGTTCAAGGCGCACAGATACGCAGTATTTT. Encoded protein: CASSLTGSRRTDTQYF.

This clonotype was detected only a few times. A much larger clone differs from this one at a single base, so this may be a read error. The V gene is TRBV28, the J gene TRBJ2-7; D remains ambiguous. The CDR3 has 15 amino acids. Trimming stripped 8 bases from V and 2 bases from J, with 19 bases between. Per germline, CDR1 MDHEN and CDR2 SYDVKM. The CDR3, as DNA: TGTGCCAGCGGCCCTGGACGGCTTGTGGCCTACGAGCAGTACTTC. This encodes CASGPGRLVAYEQYF.

This clonotype was counted many times. For the CDR3, the DNA is TGTGCCAGCAGCATTAGCGCTGTTTCGAACACCGGGGAGCTGTTTTTT. Translation gives CASSISAVSNTGELFF. This rearrangement joins TRBV7-2 to TRBJ2-2; perhaps TRBD2 as D (5 bases). V lost 5 bases, J lost 0 bases, and 13 bases lay in between. This CDR3 spans 16 amino acids. Germline V gene data show CDR1 as SGHTA and CDR2 as FQGNSA.

The chain is built from TRBV6-2 or TRBV6-3 and TRBJ1-2; D may be TRBD1 (5 bases). Trimming removed 6 bases from V and 3 bases from J, with 11 bases in between. The CDR3 length is 13 residues. CDR1 and CDR2 from the germline V gene are MNHEY and SVGEGT. The CDR3 DNA is TGTGCCAGCAGCCTCGGGGCCCACTATGGCTACACCTTC. It encodes CASSLGAHYGYTF.

With regard to this clonotype: The final CDR3 position lacks the conserved phenylalanine or tryptophan, pointing to a likely read error. The rearrangement uses TRBV7-9 and TRBJ2-7, with D possibly matching TRBD2 (6 bases). CDR3 length: 15 residues. Germline loops: CDR1 SEHNR, CDR2 FQNEAQ (reference sequence). V dropped 5 bases and J dropped 4 bases, with 18 bases sitting between them. CDR3 in amino acids: CASSQTYGSTYEQYL. In DNA form, the CDR3 reads TGTGCCAGCAGCCAAACATACGGGAGTACTTACGAGCAGTACCTC.

Worth noting for this clonotype: A much larger clonotype is one base distant, so this may be a read error. The V gene is TRBV12-3 or TRBV12-4, the J gene TRBJ1-2; D possibly corresponds to TRBD1 (6 bases). CDR3 length: 15 residues. CDR3 residues: CASSQGLTGYYDYTF. CDR3 DNA: TGTGCCAGCAGCCAAGGGCTAACAGGGTACTATGACTACACCTTC.

In its sample, this clonotype was seen many times. The chain has TRBV5-4 and TRBJ1-2, with D uncertain. The CDR3 runs to 13 residues. Per germline, CDR1 SGHNT and CDR2 YYREEE (reference sequence). Deletions cut 1 base from V and 8 bases from J, with 12 bases between. The CDR3 region is CASSLKGGGGYTF. As DNA, the CDR3 is TGTGCCAGCAGCTTGAAGGGTGGTGGGGGCTACACCTTC.

This clonotype was recorded many times. The V and J genes are TRBV11-3 and TRBJ1-1; D is ambiguous. The CDR3 has 13 amino acids. Trimming stripped 7 bases from V and 4 bases from J, with 13 bases between. The germline gives CDR1 SGHNT, CDR2 YENEEA. In nucleotides, the CDR3 is TGTGCCAGCACTTCGGATTCGGGCACTGAAGCTTTCTTT. Amino acid sequence: CASTSDSGTEAFF.

The chain is built from TRBV20-1 and TRBJ2-1, with D possibly matching TRBD2 (5 bases). The length of the CDR3 is 15 residues. Trimming left V 6 bases short and J 10 bases short, with 25 bases between. Germline V gene data show CDR1 as DFQATT and CDR2 as SNEGSKA (reference sequence). The CDR3 protein is CSARSGLTFLDEQFF. The CDR3 coding sequence is TGCAGTGCCCGGTCCGGACTCACCTTTTTAGACGAGCAGTTCTTC.

The chain couples TRBV5-6 to TRBJ2-1, with 9 nucleotides matching TRBD2. The V gene's germline CDR1 is SGHDT and CDR2 YYEEEE. There are 14 residues in the CDR3. The V segment lost 7 bases and the J segment 2 bases; nucleotides outside the gene matches: 4. The CDR3 DNA sequence: TGTGCCAGCGCGACTAGCGGAACCTACAATGAGCAGTTCTTC. Its translation is CASATSGTYNEQFF.

This clonotype was observed many times. The V gene is TRBV6-1, the J gene TRBJ2-2, with 9 bases that match TRBD2. V lost 7 bases, J lost 4 bases, and 13 bases stayed unmatched. From germline, CDR1 is MNHNS and CDR2 SASEGT. The CDR3 spans 17 residues. The CDR3 region has the DNA TGTGCCAGCACCCCTAATGCGGGAGGGCCGAGCACCGGGGAGCTGTTTTTT. Its translation is CASTPNAGGPSTGELFF.

This clonotype was detected a few times. The chain joins TRBV10-2 to TRBJ2-7; D might be TRBD2 (6 bases). CDR3 length equals 15 residues. Trimming stripped 10 bases from V and 2 bases from J, with 21 bases between. The germline V gene encodes CDR1 WSHSY and CDR2 SAAADI. CDR3 in amino acids: CAIRGSEGPPYEQYF. As DNA, the CDR3 is TGCGCCATCCGGGGCTCGGAGGGACCACCCTACGAGCAGTACTTC.

In this sample, this clonotype turned up many times. The J gene is TRBJ2-7, the V gene TRBV29-1, with TRBD2 identical over 9 bases. The J segment lost 0 bases and the V segment lost 3 bases, leaving 3 bases of the junction unmatched. The CDR3 consists of 14 residues. Germline lookup yields CDR1 SQVTM and CDR2 ANQGSEA. CDR3 DNA sequence: TGCAGCGTTGACGAGCGGGAGGACTCCTACGAGCAGTACTTC. Residues: CSVDEREDSYEQYF.

This clonotype was seen ten or more times. The CDR3 DNA reads TGCGCCAGCAGCCGTCGGGGCGGGGCCTCCTACAATGAGCAGTTCTTC. Amino acid sequence: CASSRRGGASYNEQFF. The chain uses TRBV5-1 and TRBJ2-1, with D maybe TRBD2 (6 bases). From germline, CDR1 is SGHRS and CDR2 YFSETQ. With 4 bases removed from V and 0 bases from J, the gap between germline ends came to 14 bases. The CDR3 contains 16 residues. The variable domain in full, completed from reference TRBV5-1 and TRBJ2-1, reads KAGVTQTPRYLIKTRGQQVTLSCSPISGHRSVSWYQQTPGQGLQFLFEYFSETQRNKGNFPGRFSGRQFSNSRSEMNVSTLELGDSALYLCASSRRGGASYNEQFFGPGTRLTVL.

This clonotype was seen ten or more times. The rearrangement joins TRBV2 to TRBJ2-2; D may be TRBD2 (6 bases). V was pared by 3 bases and J by 3 bases, with 8 bases between. This CDR3 has 14 residues. Germline V CDR1 and CDR2: SNHLY, FYNNEI. The CDR3 spells CASSETSHTGELFF. CDR3 sequence (DNA): TGTGCCAGCAGTGAGACTAGTCACACCGGGGAGCTGTTTTTT. Together with reference TRBV2 and TRBJ2-2, the CDR3 gives the full variable domain: EPEVTQTPSHQVTQMGQEVILRCVPISNHLYFYWYRQILGQKVEFLVSFYNNEISEKSEIFDDQFSVERPDGSNFTLKIRSTKLEDSAMYFCASSETSHTGELFFGEGSRLTVL.

In this sample, this clonotype turned up many times. V and J are TRBV12-3 or TRBV12-4 and TRBJ2-4; D may correspond to TRBD1 or TRBD2 (5 bases each). V was cut by 0 bases and J by 1 base, with 10 bases left in between. CDR3 length equals 16 residues. The CDR3 loop is CASSLAGWGAKNIQYF. In nucleotides, the CDR3 is TGTGCCAGCAGTTTAGCAGGGTGGGGGGCCAAAAACATTCAGTACTTC.

This clonotype was observed a handful of times. The chain joins TRBV24-1 to TRBJ1-1; D ambiguous. V was pared by 4 bases and J by 3 bases, with 14 bases between. The CDR3 is 15 amino acids. Germline V lookup: CDR1 KGHDR, CDR2 SFDVKD. The CDR3 sequence is CATSEWASVDTEAFF. The CDR3 DNA is TGTGCCACCAGTGAGTGGGCCTCGGTGGACACTGAAGCTTTCTTT.

This clonotype was counted ten times or more. The chain combines TRBV7-6 with TRBJ2-2, with TRBD2 matching over 12 bases. The CDR3 has 19 amino acids. Germline loops: CDR1 SGHVS, CDR2 FNYEAQ. After removal of 1 base from V and 0 bases from J, the junction contained 6 bases not matched to a gene. The CDR3 nucleotides read TGTGCCAGCAGCTTAGTTCCGGGGACTAGCGGGTCGAACACCGGGGAGCTGTTTTTT. It encodes CASSLVPGTSGSNTGELFF.

This chain uses TRBV6-1 with TRBJ1-4; 8 bases are a match to TRBD1. The CDR3 contains 15 residues. From germline, CDR1 is MNHNS and CDR2 SASEGT. Trimming at V came to 6 bases and at J to 5 bases, leaving 8 bases not matched to a gene. The CDR3 is CASRNGQGPNEKLFF. CDR3 bases: TGTGCCAGCAGAAATGGACAGGGCCCCAATGAAAAACTGTTTTTT.

This clonotype was counted ten times or more. CDR3: CASSDYNEQFF. The CDR3 DNA is TGCGCCAGCAGTGATTACAATGAGCAGTTCTTC. V usage is TRBV10-2 and J usage is TRBJ2-1; unclear D gene. Trimming took off 3 bases at V and 4 bases at J, with 1 base between the two ends. The CDR3 totals 11 residues. The germline V gene has CDR1 WSHSY and CDR2 SAAADI.

This sequence joins TRBV11-2 and TRBJ2-1; D may be TRBD1 or TRBD2 (6 bases each). The J call may be faulty, since TRBJ2-5 better matches the DNA end. This CDR3 spans 15 amino acids. Germline CDR1 and CDR2: SGHAT and FQNNGV. The chain's CDR3 is CASSFPLGGRETQYF. CDR3 bases: TGTGCCAGCAGCTTTCCGTTGGGGGGCAGAGAGACCCAGTACTTC.

This clonotype was picked up a small number of times. In DNA form, the CDR3 reads TGTGCCAGCAGCGTTCGAGGTAGAGAGCCCGGGGAGCTGTTTTTT. This translates into CASSVRGREPGELFF. This chain joins TRBV9 and TRBJ2-2; D is unclear. Between the trimmed V and J ends, which lost 2 bases and 6 bases, there was a span of 14 bases. Germline V gene sequence: CDR1 SGDLS, CDR2 YYNGEE. CDR3 size: 15 residues.

This clonotype was seen ten or more times. The chain carries TRBV30 and TRBJ2-3; D is undetermined. The germline V gene has CDR1 GTSNPN and CDR2 SVGIG (reference sequence). Trimming took off 0 bases at V and 3 bases at J, with 4 bases between the two ends. The CDR3 contains 12 residues. Here the CDR3 DNA reads TGTGCCTGGAGTGTAAGGACAGATACGCAGTATTTT. Amino acids: CAWSVRTDTQYF.

This clonotype was seen a single time. The chain is built from TRBV3-1 and TRBJ2-1, with D maybe TRBD2 (6 bases). This CDR3 is built from 14 residues. The V end was cut by 4 bases, the J end by 7 bases, with 14 bases between. Germline V gives CDR1 LGHDT, CDR2 YNNKEL (reference sequence). The CDR3 protein is CASSRDSGANEQFF. In DNA, the CDR3 is TGTGCCAGCAGCCGGGACTCCGGAGCGAATGAGCAGTTCTTC.

In its sample, this clonotype was seen many times. V and J are TRBV13 and TRBJ2-7, with 11 bases that match TRBD1. Trimming removed 5 bases from V and 5 bases from J; junction bases left unmatched: 8. CDR1 and CDR2 from the germline V gene are PRHDT and FYEKMQ (reference sequence). The length of the CDR3 is 15 residues. CDR3 nucleotides: TGTGCCAGCAGCGGAGGACAGGGGGCTACCGACGAGCAGTACTTC. Protein product: CASSGGQGATDEQYF. Together with reference TRBV13 and TRBJ2-7, the CDR3 gives the full variable domain: AAGVIQSPRHLIKEKRETATLKCYPIPRHDTVYWYQQGPGQDPQFLISFYEKMQSDKGSIPDRFSAQQFSDYHSELNMSSLELGDSALYFCASSGGQGATDEQYFGPGTRLTVT.